What follows describes a single T cell receptor beta chain. What it recognizes is unknown. CDR3 length equals 16 residues. The germline gives CDR1 LNHDA, CDR2 SQIVND (reference sequence). The V end lost 1 base, the J end lost 2 bases, and 11 bases lay between the germline ends. TCRdb analysed the multiplex PCR reads with MiXCR anew, one entry per CDR3 protein. The sample contains fewer than 300,000 distinct CDR3 sequences, about a third of which appear only once. These data originate in a study of breast tumors, draining lymph nodes, adjacent tissues. Study observations and caveats: Tumors had less TCR diversity than lymph nodes, more than nontumor tissue. Data only fit, rather than demonstrated, lymph node origin of most tumor T cells. Luminal-like breast cancer showed significantly greater tumor-nontumor repertoire similarity than basal-like breast cancer did. The data were judged consistent with most tumor T cells coming from lymph node and expanding in tumor.

The lymph nodes were axillary draining lymph nodes from breast cancer patients. The clonotype originates from a female donor with breast cancer. Some clones in this sample may be carry-over from other donors' samples. The sample comprised axillary lymph node tissue. This chain uses TRBV19 with TRBJ2-2; D is perhaps TRBD1 (6 bases). The CDR3 sequence: CASSIAGVGNTGELFF. The CDR3 nucleotides read TGTGCCAGTAGTATAGCAGGGGTCGGAAACACCGGGGAGCTGTTTTTT. Full variable domain (rest looked up from reference TRBV19 and TRBJ2-2): DGGITQSPKYLFRKEGQNVTLSCEQNLNHDAMYWYRQDPGQGLRLIYYSQIVNDFQKGDIAEGYSVSREKKESFPLTVTSAQKNPTAFYLCASSIAGVGNTGELFFGEGSRLTVL.